This T cell receptor (beta chain) emerged from a study of coeliac disease. Study-wide results and limits: Cross-contamination between intraepithelial and lamina propria cells was possible.

This table comes from immunoSEQ multiplex PCR, and its TCRdb copy is limited to in-frame clones, with some not included. The data contain roughly 7,000 clones, around 62% of them seen just once; the ten biggest clones take up about 20%. Details on this clone: The antigen is unknown.

Germline loops: CDR1 WSHSY, CDR2 SAAADI. Trimming removed 5 bases at V and 4 bases at J, with 14 bases between. This CDR3 contains 14 residues. The gene calls are TRBV10-2 and TRBJ1-1; TRBD1 might be the D (5 bases). This TCR was sampled from a man between 60 and 75 years old with celiac disease on a gluten-free diet. The sequenced sample was lymphocytes from the gut lamina propria. CDR3 coding DNA: TGCGCCAGCAGTCAGGGTGAGGAGACCACTGAAGCTTTCTTT. Protein product: CASSQGEETTEAFF.